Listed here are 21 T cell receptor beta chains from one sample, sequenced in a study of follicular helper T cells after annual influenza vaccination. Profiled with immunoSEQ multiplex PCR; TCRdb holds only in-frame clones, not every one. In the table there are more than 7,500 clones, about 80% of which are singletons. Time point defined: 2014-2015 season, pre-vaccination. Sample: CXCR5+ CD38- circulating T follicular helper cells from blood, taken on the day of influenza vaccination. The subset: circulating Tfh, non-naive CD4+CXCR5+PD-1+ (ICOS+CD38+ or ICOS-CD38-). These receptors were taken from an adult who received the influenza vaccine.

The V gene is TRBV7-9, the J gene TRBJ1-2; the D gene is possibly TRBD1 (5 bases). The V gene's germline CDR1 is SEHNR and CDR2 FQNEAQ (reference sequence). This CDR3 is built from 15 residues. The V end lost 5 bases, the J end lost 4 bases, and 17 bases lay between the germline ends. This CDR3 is CASSPGGSLGYGYTF. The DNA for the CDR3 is TGTGCCAGCAGCCCCGGGGGATCGTTAGGCTATGGCTACACCTTC.

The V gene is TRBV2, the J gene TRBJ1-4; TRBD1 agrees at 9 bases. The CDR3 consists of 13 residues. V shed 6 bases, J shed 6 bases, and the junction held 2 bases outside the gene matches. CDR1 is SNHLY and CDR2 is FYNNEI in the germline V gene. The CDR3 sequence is CASRGTGYEKLFF. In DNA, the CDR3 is TGTGCCAGCAGAGGGACAGGGTATGAAAAACTGTTTTTT.

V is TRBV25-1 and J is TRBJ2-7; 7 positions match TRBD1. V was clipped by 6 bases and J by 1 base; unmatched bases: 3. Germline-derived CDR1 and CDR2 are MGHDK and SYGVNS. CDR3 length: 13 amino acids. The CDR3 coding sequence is TGTGCCAGCAGCCGACAGGGTTCCTACGAGCAGTACTTC. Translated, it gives CASSRQGSYEQYF.

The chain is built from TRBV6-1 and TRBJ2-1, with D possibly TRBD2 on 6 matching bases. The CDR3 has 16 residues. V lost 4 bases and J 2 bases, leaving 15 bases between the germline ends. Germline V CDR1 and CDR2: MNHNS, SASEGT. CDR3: CASSGRAGAAYNEQFF. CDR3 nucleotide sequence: TGTGCCAGCAGTGGTCGAGCGGGCGCCGCCTACAATGAGCAGTTCTTC.

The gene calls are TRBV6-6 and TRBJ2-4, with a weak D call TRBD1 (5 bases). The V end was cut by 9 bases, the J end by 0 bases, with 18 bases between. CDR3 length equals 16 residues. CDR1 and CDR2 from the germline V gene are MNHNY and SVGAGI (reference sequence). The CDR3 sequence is CASSVEGRGAKNIQYF. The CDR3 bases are TGTGCCAGTTCCGTTGAAGGAAGGGGAGCCAAAAACATTCAGTACTTC.

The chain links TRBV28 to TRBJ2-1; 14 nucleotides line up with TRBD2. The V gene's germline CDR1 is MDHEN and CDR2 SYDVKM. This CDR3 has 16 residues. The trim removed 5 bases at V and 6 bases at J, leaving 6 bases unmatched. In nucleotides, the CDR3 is TGTGCCAGCAGTCTCCTTGGACTAGCGGGAGGCAATGAGCAGTTCTTC. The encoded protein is CASSLLGLAGGNEQFF. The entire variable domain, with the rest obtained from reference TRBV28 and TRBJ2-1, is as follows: DVKVTQSSRYLVKRTGEKVFLECVQDMDHENMFWYRQDPGLGLRLIYFSYDVKMKEKGDIPEGYSVSREKKERFSLILESASTNQTSMYLCASSLLGLAGGNEQFFGPGTRLTVL.

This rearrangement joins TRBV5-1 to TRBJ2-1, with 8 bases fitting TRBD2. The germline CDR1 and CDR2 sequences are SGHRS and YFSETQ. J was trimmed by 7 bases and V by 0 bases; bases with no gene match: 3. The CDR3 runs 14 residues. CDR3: CASSLAGGVNEQFF. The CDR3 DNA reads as TGCGCCAGCAGCTTGGCGGGAGGGGTTAATGAGCAGTTCTTC.

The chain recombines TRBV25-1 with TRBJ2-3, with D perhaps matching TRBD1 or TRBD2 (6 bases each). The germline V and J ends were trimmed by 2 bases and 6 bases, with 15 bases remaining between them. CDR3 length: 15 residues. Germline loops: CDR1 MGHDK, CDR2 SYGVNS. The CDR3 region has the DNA TGTGCCAGCAGTGAAAGGGGGACTTCTAGGGATACGCAGTATTTT. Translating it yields CASSERGTSRDTQYF.

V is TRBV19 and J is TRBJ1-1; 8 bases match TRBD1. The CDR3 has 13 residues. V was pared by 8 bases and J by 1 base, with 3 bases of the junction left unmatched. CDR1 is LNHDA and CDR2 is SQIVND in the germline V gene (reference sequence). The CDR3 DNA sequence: TGTGCCAGTTCTACAGGGGGGAACACTGAAGCTTTCTTT. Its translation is CASSTGGNTEAFF. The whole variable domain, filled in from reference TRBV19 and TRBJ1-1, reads DGGITQSPKYLFRKEGQNVTLSCEQNLNHDAMYWYRQDPGQGLRLIYYSQIVNDFQKGDIAEGYSVSREKKESFPLTVTSAQKNPTAFYLCASSTGGNTEAFFGQGTRLTVV.

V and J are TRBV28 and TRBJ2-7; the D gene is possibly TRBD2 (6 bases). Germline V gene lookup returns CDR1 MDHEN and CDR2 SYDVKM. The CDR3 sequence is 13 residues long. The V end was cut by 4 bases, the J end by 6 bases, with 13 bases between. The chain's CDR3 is CASSYQSGGEQYF. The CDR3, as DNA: TGTGCCAGCAGTTACCAGTCCGGGGGCGAGCAGTACTTC.

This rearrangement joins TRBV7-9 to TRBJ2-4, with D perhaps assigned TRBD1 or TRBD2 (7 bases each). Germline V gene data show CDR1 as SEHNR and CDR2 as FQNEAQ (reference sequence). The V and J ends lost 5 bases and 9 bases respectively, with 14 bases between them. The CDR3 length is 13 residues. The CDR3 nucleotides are TGTGCCAGCAGCCCGGGAGGACAGGCCATTCAGTACTTC. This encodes CASSPGGQAIQYF.

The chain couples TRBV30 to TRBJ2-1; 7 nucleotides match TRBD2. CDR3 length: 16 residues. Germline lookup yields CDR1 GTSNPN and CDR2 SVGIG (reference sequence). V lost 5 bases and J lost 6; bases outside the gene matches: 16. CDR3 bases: TGTGCCTGGGCGTCCGACTCTAGCGGAGGGACCAATGAGCAGTTCTTC. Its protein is CAWASDSSGGTNEQFF.

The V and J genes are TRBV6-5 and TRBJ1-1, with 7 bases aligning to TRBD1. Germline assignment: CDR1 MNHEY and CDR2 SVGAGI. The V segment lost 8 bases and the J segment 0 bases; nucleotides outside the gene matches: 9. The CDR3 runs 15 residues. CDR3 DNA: TGTGCCAGCTACAGAGGGACAGAACTGAACACTGAAGCTTTCTTT. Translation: CASYRGTELNTEAFF.

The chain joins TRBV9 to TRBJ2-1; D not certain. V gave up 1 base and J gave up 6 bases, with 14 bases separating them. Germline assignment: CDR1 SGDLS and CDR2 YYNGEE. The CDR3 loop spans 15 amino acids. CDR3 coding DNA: TGTGCCAGCAGCGTAAGTCCAGGACCAGTCAATGAGCAGTTCTTC. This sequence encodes CASSVSPGPVNEQFF.

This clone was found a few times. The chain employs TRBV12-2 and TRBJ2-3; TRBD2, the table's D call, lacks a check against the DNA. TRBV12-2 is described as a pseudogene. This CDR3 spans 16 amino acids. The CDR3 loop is CASRSGEEVCRYTQYF. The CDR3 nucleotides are TGTGCAAGTCGCTCCGGCGAAGAGGTGTGCCGTTATACGCAGTATTTT.

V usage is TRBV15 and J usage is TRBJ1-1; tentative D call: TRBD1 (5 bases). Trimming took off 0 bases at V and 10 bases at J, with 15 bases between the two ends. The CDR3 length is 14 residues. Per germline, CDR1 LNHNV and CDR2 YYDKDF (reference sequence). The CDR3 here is CATSRDYQGRAAFF. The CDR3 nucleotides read TGTGCCACCAGCAGAGATTATCAGGGACGGGCAGCTTTCTTT.

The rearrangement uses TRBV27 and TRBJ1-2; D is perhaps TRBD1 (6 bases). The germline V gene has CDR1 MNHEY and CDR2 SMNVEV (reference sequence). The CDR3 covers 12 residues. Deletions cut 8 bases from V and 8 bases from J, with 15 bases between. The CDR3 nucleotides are TGTGCCAGCGACCAGGGGTCTCAGGGCTACACCTTC. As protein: CASDQGSQGYTF.

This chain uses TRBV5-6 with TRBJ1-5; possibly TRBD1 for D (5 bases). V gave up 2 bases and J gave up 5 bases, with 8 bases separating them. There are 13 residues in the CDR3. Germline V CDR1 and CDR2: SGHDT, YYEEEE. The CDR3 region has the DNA TGTGCCAGCAGCTTAGGGGTGGATCAGCCCCAGCATTTT. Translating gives CASSLGVDQPQHF.

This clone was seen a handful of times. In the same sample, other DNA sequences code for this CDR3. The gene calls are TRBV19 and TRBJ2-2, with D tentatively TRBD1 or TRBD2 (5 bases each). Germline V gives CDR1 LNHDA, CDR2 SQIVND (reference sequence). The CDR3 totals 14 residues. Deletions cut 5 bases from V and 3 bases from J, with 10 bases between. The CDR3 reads CASSGDRDTGELFF. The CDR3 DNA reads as TGTGCCAGTAGTGGGGACCGAGACACCGGGGAGCTGTTTTTT.

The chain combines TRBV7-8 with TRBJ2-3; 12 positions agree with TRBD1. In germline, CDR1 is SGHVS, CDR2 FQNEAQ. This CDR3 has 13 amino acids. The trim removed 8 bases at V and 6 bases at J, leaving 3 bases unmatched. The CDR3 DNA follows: TGTGCCAGCCGGGACAGGGGGCCGGATACGCAGTATTTT. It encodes CASRDRGPDTQYF.

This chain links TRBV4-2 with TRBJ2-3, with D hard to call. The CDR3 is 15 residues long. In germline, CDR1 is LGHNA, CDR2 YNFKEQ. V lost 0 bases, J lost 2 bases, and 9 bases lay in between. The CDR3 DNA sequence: TGTGCCAGCAGCCAAGAGTCCCGGATCACAGATACGCAGTATTTT. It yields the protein CASSQESRITDTQYF.